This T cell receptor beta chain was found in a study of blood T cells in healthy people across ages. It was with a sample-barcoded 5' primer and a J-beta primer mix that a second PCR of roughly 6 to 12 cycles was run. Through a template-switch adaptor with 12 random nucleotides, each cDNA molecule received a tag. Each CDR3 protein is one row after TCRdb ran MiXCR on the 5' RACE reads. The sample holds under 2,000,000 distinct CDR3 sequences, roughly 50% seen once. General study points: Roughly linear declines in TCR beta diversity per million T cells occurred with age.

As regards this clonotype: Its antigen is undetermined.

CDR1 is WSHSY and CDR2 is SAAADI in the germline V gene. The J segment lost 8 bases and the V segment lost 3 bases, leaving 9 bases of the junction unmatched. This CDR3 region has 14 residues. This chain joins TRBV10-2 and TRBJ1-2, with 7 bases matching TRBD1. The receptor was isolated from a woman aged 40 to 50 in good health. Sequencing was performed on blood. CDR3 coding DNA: TGCGCCAGCAGTGATTTAGGGGACAGACAAGGCTACACCTTC. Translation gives CASSDLGDRQGYTF.